Listed here is a single T cell receptor (beta chain). Its antigen is unknown. The record has no base qualities; no much larger clone is one base away. These data are taken from a study of T cell responses to AZD1222 COVID-19 vaccine (dated by TCRdb to the early 2020s). In the study overall: Because spike-specific TCR depth and breadth did not differ between the two schedules, AZD1222 recipients who got a second dose at roughly 4 weeks were pooled with those who got a second dose at roughly 12 weeks. A total of 233 trial participants underwent TCR sequencing, of whom 200 to 220 had received two doses of AZD1222 and 26 had received two doses of the MenACWY control vaccine. Enrollment into the trials was organized by age into subgroups of 18-55, 56-69 and 70-plus years, and those subgroups contained about 150, 27 and 61 TCR-sequenced participants, respectively. The research as a whole found: Participants were mostly white British, with more females than males. The authors suggested clonal diversity may have been underestimated. Conclusions about previously exposed vaccinees were limited because only six AZD1222 recipients were SARS-CoV-2 seropositive at baseline. A significant rise in spike-specific TCR breadth and depth was observed after two AZD1222 doses relative to day 0 and relative to MenACWY recipients. The 56-69-year group was small, and its depth increase did not reach significance, likely because of low power. No day 14 peak-response samples were available, so repertoires were characterized only after the peak T cell response. Vaccine-associated CD4 TCRs spanned the whole spike protein, with dominant responses in regions 160-218 and 743-854. Reportedly, almost half of the unique spike-specific TCRs recognized epitopes lying outside the regions that are mutated in the B.1.351 and B.1.1.7 variants.

V is cut by 3 bases and J by 4 bases, and the space between the germline ends is 22 bases. The CDR3, from cysteine to phenylalanine, totals 17 residues. The sequence is cut down to CDR3 DNA, 51 bases in frame from base 1. From a lookup of the germline V gene, CDR1 and CDR2 are MGHRA and YSYEKL. Taken with the paper, the label for time point translates to: baseline before first vaccination. Vaccinee samples came from UK trials COV001 and COV002, including a single-blind randomized controlled phase 2/3 trial of AZD1222 (ChAdOx1 nCoV-19) in healthy adults. For TCRbeta chain sequencing, PBMC samples from trial participants were taken at day 0 and at day 28 after the second dose. The CDR3 regions of human TCRbeta chains were analyzed by immunosequencing. Per the authors' processing: TCRs in the repertoires were matched against a reference library of SARS-CoV-2-specific TCRs that had been generated with the MIRA antigen-specificity platform. Breadth was defined as the fraction of unique TCRs that were SARS-CoV-2-associated, and depth was defined as the fraction of total T cells that were SARS-CoV-2-associated. Using the MIRA data, each spike-specific TCR was mapped to the spike region that the TCR reacts to and placed in a CD4 or CD8 class. Log10-transformed breadth and depth values were compared by one-way ANOVA with Sidak's multiple comparisons tests. TCRdb obtained this table from immuneACCESS and retained in-frame rearrangements with V and J assigned. These tables miss some clones; where compared with another copy, unresolved V genes account for less than half of the shortfall, and the remainder is unexplained. The V and J calls and clone size are taken from that table; D and trimming were inferred from the DNA. In all, the sample holds more than 85,000 clones, and 88% of those were seen once. The ten largest clonotypes hold roughly 1.6% of the sample.

The receptor was derived from an adult in good health. The V and J segments used are TRBV4-1 and TRBJ2-7; no D gene call is confident. The sequencing here drew on peripheral blood, taken on day 0 of AZD1222 vaccination. The DNA sequence is given as TGCGCCAGCAGCCAGACCCAATCGATTTATACGTCGTACGAGCAGTACTTC. This encodes CASSQTQSIYTSYEQYF.